One and the same sample provided the 28 T cell receptor beta chains below, sequenced in a study of blood T cell repertoires in COVID-19 (dated by TCRdb to about 2020). Library generation was performed with the immunoSEQ multiplex PCR assay. TCRdb's version of the immuneACCESS table is confined to in-frame rearrangements and falls short of the full clone set. An unresolved V gene accounts for under half of the shortfall where checked; the remainder is of unknown origin. Present in this sample are approximately 270,000 clones, around 90% of which were seen just once. The ten largest account for about 3% of the sample. Sequenced sample: PBMCs or T cells enriched from blood (not recorded which). The receptors here all came from a man aged 40-49 years who had been exposed to COVID-19.

This chain connects TRBV6-1 to TRBJ2-1; D is possibly TRBD1 (6 bases). V was shortened by 0 bases and J by 5 bases, with 14 bases between the two germline ends. The CDR3 has 16 residues. Per the germline V gene, CDR1 is MNHNS and CDR2 is SASEGT. The CDR3 loop reads CASSEAPGVSHNEQFF. CDR3 nucleotides: TGTGCCAGCAGTGAAGCGCCAGGGGTTAGCCACAATGAGCAGTTCTTC.

This rearrangement joins TRBV18 to TRBJ1-1; a weak D match, TRBD1 (6 bases). V shed 2 bases and J shed 1 base, with 11 bases lying between them. Looked up from germline, CDR1 is KGHSH and CDR2 is LQKENI. CDR3 length equals 15 residues. CDR3 sequence: CASSPGGQRNTEAFF. CDR3 in DNA: TGTGCCAGCTCACCAGGAGGACAGAGGAACACTGAAGCTTTCTTT.

The J gene is TRBJ1-6, the V gene TRBV5-1; D perhaps matches TRBD1 (5 bases). The germline V gene encodes CDR1 SGHRS and CDR2 YFSETQ. Deletions cut 0 bases from V and 5 bases from J, with 9 bases between. CDR3 length equals 15 residues. CDR3 sequence reads: CASSLAGQDNSPLHF. CDR3 DNA: TGCGCCAGCAGCTTGGCCGGACAAGATAATTCACCCCTCCACTTT.

CDR3: CASSEFEAFQDTQYF. DNA of the CDR3: TGTGCCAGCAGTGAATTTGAGGCATTCCAAGATACGCAGTATTTT. The rearrangement links TRBV6-1 to TRBJ2-3; D is undetermined. V lost 2 bases and J lost 5, with 14 bases in between. This CDR3 comprises 15 residues. Per germline, CDR1 MNHNS and CDR2 SASEGT.

The rearrangement links TRBV9 to TRBJ1-1, with a possible D match to TRBD1 (5 bases). There are 15 residues in the CDR3. The germline V gene has CDR1 SGDLS and CDR2 YYNGEE. The germline V and J ends were trimmed by 4 bases and 5 bases, with 18 bases remaining between them. CDR3 in DNA: TGTGCCAGCAGCCCAGGACCGGGGGTGGGGACTGAAGCTTTCTTT. It yields the protein CASSPGPGVGTEAFF.

The rearrangement uses TRBV7-2 and TRBJ1-4, with 9 bases aligning to TRBD1. The germline V gene has CDR1 SGHTA and CDR2 FQGNSA. Losses at the gene ends were 3 bases for V and 4 bases for J; bases not matched to a gene: 3. The CDR3 is made up of 15 amino acids. This CDR3 is CASSLGTGSNEKLFF. In DNA, the CDR3 is TGTGCCAGCAGCTTGGGGACAGGGAGTAATGAAAAACTGTTTTTT. Looking up the rest from reference TRBV7-2 and TRBJ1-4 gives the full variable domain: GAGVSQSPSNKVTEKGKDVELRCDPISGHTALYWYRQSLGQGLEFLIYFQGNSAPDKSGLPSDRFSAERTGGSVSTLTIQRTQQEDSAVYLCASSLGTGSNEKLFFGSGTQLSVL.

J is TRBJ2-7 and V is TRBV11-2; 9 bases match TRBD2. This CDR3 has 19 amino acids. Trimming at V came to 6 bases and at J to 1 base, leaving 19 bases not matched to a gene. Germline V lookup: CDR1 SGHAT, CDR2 FQNNGV. The CDR3 loop is CASRARVPSGTSISYEQYF. The CDR3 DNA reads as TGTGCCAGCAGAGCACGCGTTCCTAGCGGGACAAGTATTTCCTACGAGCAGTACTTC.

V and J are TRBV5-6 and TRBJ1-4; weak D call: TRBD1 (5 bases). Germline lookup yields CDR1 SGHDT and CDR2 YYEEEE. V was trimmed by 0 bases and J by 6 bases, leaving 15 bases between them. The CDR3 runs 16 residues. Here the CDR3 reads CASSLGQGNKDEKLFF. CDR3 coding DNA: TGTGCCAGCAGCTTGGGGCAGGGCAATAAGGATGAAAAACTGTTTTTT.

V gene TRBV18 combines with J gene TRBJ1-1; weak D call: TRBD1 (6 bases). V shed 2 bases and J shed 1 base, with 11 bases lying between them. CDR1 and CDR2 from the germline V gene are KGHSH and LQKENI. This CDR3 has 15 amino acids. CDR3 DNA: TGTGCCAGCTCACCAGTTGGGGGCTCGAACACTGAAGCTTTCTTT. This encodes CASSPVGGSNTEAFF. The variable domain in full, completed from reference TRBV18 and TRBJ1-1, reads NAGVMQNPRHLVRRRGQEARLRCSPMKGHSHVYWYRQLPEEGLKFMVYLQKENIIDESGMPKERFSAEFPKEGPSILRIQQVVRGDSAAYFCASSPVGGSNTEAFFGQGTRLTVV.

V usage is TRBV7-8 and J usage is TRBJ2-1; TRBD2 agrees at 12 bases. Germline V gives CDR1 SGHVS, CDR2 FQNEAQ. Losses at the gene ends were 5 bases for V and 8 bases for J; bases not matched to a gene: 7. The length of the CDR3 is 15 residues. The CDR3 nucleotides are TGTGCCAGCAGCCTGAGACTAGCGGGAGTTTATGAGCAGTTCTTC. Amino acid sequence: CASSLRLAGVYEQFF.

V gene TRBV7-9 combines with J gene TRBJ1-4; D is uncertain. CDR1 SEHNR and CDR2 FQNEAQ come from the germline V gene (reference sequence). V lost 0 bases, J lost 3 bases, and 8 bases lay in between. The CDR3 consists of 15 residues. The DNA for the CDR3 is TGTGCCAGCAGCTTAGCGAGGCAGCCTAATGAAAAACTGTTTTTT. It yields the protein CASSLARQPNEKLFF.

This chain links TRBV30 with TRBJ2-3; 11 bases align to TRBD1. Germline V gene data show CDR1 as GTSNPN and CDR2 as SVGIG (reference sequence). The length of the CDR3 is 14 residues. V trimming: 3 bases; J trimming: 1 base; junction bases outside the gene matches: 0. CDR3 amino acids: CAWRGQGGTDTQYF. In DNA, the CDR3 is TGTGCCTGGAGGGGACAGGGGGGCACAGATACGCAGTATTTT.

The chain is built from TRBV6-2 or TRBV6-3 and TRBJ2-3, with TRBD1 as a possible D gene (6 bases). Germline CDR1 MNHEY, CDR2 SVGEGT. The CDR3 loop spans 13 amino acids. Trimming pared 2 bases from V and 4 bases from J, leaving 7 bases between. CDR3 protein: CASSYRQADTQYF. The CDR3 nucleotides are TGTGCCAGCAGTTACAGACAGGCAGATACGCAGTATTTT.

The rearrangement uses TRBV7-9 and TRBJ2-5, with TRBD2 matching 10 bases. Germline-derived CDR1 and CDR2 are SEHNR and FQNEAQ (reference sequence). The CDR3 runs to 14 residues. V shed 5 bases and J 2 bases; nucleotides not matched to a gene: 2. The CDR3: CASSVLAGQETQYF. The CDR3 nucleotides read TGTGCCAGCAGCGTACTAGCGGGGCAAGAGACCCAGTACTTC.

The chain uses TRBV9 and TRBJ2-2; the match to TRBD2 covers 8 bases. The V gene's germline CDR1 is SGDLS and CDR2 YYNGEE. The CDR3 loop spans 16 amino acids. V was clipped by 4 bases and J by 7 bases; unmatched bases: 12. The CDR3 loop reads CASSPPGLASGGELFF. Here the CDR3 DNA reads TGTGCCAGCAGCCCCCCCGGACTAGCCTCTGGCGGGGAGCTGTTTTTT.

The chain combines TRBV6-5 with TRBJ1-2; TRBD1 matches 9 bases. J was trimmed by 6 bases and V by 7 bases; bases with no gene match: 9. Germline CDR1 is MNHEY and CDR2 is SVGAGI. The CDR3 has 14 residues. The CDR3 spells CASKTDRGLHGYTF. The CDR3 nucleotides read TGTGCCAGCAAGACGGACAGGGGCTTACATGGCTACACCTTC.

V is TRBV27 and J is TRBJ1-5; TRBD1 is a possible D gene (6 bases). With 3 bases removed from V and 7 bases from J, the gap between germline ends came to 16 bases. CDR1 is MNHEY and CDR2 is SMNVEV in the germline V gene (reference sequence). The CDR3 contains 15 residues. The CDR3 here is CASSFTLQGNQPQHF. CDR3 coding DNA: TGTGCCAGCAGTTTCACCCTACAGGGAAACCAGCCCCAGCATTTT.

The rearrangement uses TRBV2 and TRBJ1-4, with D perhaps matching TRBD1 (6 bases). CDR3 length: 14 amino acids. Germline V gene data show CDR1 as SNHLY and CDR2 as FYNNEI. The V end was cut by 7 bases, the J end by 8 bases, with 17 bases between. The CDR3 spells CASTPTGIGEKLFF. The CDR3, as DNA: TGTGCCAGCACCCCTACAGGGATAGGCGAAAAACTGTTTTTT.

V is TRBV7-8 and J is TRBJ2-2, with D perhaps matching TRBD2 (5 bases). CDR1 is SGHVS and CDR2 is FQNEAQ in the germline V gene. The CDR3 is made up of 13 amino acids. The V end was cut by 5 bases, the J end by 8 bases, with 12 bases between. In nucleotides, the CDR3 is TGTGCCAGCAGCACAACTAGTTGGGGGGAGCTGTTTTTT. Its protein product is CASSTTSWGELFF.

The rearrangement joins TRBV5-1 to TRBJ1-1, with 8 bases identical to TRBD1. Germline CDR1 and CDR2: SGHRS and YFSETQ. V trimming: 4 bases; J trimming: 6 bases; junction bases outside the gene matches: 8. This CDR3 spans 14 amino acids. The CDR3 DNA sequence: TGCGCCAGCAGCCCGATCGGACAGGGCCCTGAAGCTTTCTTT. Its translation: CASSPIGQGPEAFF.

J is TRBJ1-2 and V is TRBV2; the match to TRBD1 covers 8 bases. Trimming at V came to 6 bases and at J to 6 bases, leaving 9 bases not matched to a gene. The CDR3 runs to 14 residues. The V gene's germline CDR1 is SNHLY and CDR2 FYNNEI. Here the CDR3 DNA reads TGTGCCAGCAGAGACCCGGGACAGGTAGATGGCTACACCTTC. It specifies CASRDPGQVDGYTF.

The CDR3 coding sequence is TGTGCCAGCAGTGAAGGACATCAAGTTGGCTACGAGCAGTACTTC. Translation: CASSEGHQVGYEQYF. The chain couples TRBV25-1 to TRBJ2-7, with a possible D match to TRBD1 (5 bases). The CDR3 is 15 amino acids. Germline loops: CDR1 MGHDK, CDR2 SYGVNS. V was trimmed by 2 bases and J by 3 bases, leaving 14 bases between them.

This chain joins TRBV29-1 and TRBJ1-2; D is possibly TRBD1 (6 bases). V was clipped by 2 bases and J by 3 bases, with 34 bases between them. CDR1 is SQVTM and CDR2 is ANQGSEA in the germline V gene. The CDR3 runs to 21 residues. As DNA, the CDR3 is TGCAGCGTTGAACCCCTAGATTCCGGTCTCAAGGGGGGGGCTGCGGACTATGGCTACACCTTC. Protein sequence: CSVEPLDSGLKGGAADYGYTF.

The V gene is TRBV28, the J gene TRBJ2-7, with 12 bases fitting TRBD2. CDR1 is MDHEN, CDR2 SYDVKM, per germline. Trimming at V came to 6 bases and at J to 5 bases, leaving 5 bases not matched to a gene. The CDR3 sequence is 14 residues long. The CDR3 nucleotides are TGTGCCAGCAGCCGACTAGCGGGAGTTAACGAGCAGTACTTC. Translated: CASSRLAGVNEQYF. The variable domain in full, completed from reference TRBV28 and TRBJ2-7, reads DVKVTQSSRYLVKRTGEKVFLECVQDMDHENMFWYRQDPGLGLRLIYFSYDVKMKEKGDIPEGYSVSREKKERFSLILESASTNQTSMYLCASSRLAGVNEQYFGPGTRLTVT.

The V and J genes are TRBV28 and TRBJ1-5, with 7 nucleotides matching TRBD1. The germline gives CDR1 MDHEN, CDR2 SYDVKM. The CDR3 consists of 16 residues. The trim removed 1 base at V and 3 bases at J, leaving 6 bases unmatched. The CDR3 loop reads CASSLSRGNDNQPQHF. The CDR3 nucleotides are TGTGCCAGCAGTTTATCCAGGGGGAATGACAATCAGCCCCAGCATTTT.

The chain uses TRBV7-8 and TRBJ2-1, with 8 positions matching TRBD2. The V and J ends lost 1 base and 6 bases, in that order; junction bases with no gene match: 5. This CDR3 spans 15 amino acids. CDR1 SGHVS and CDR2 FQNEAQ come from the germline V gene. The CDR3 nucleotides are TGTGCCAGCAGCTTAGTATTAGCGGGAACCAATGAGCAGTTCTTC. Translation gives CASSLVLAGTNEQFF.

The rearrangement links TRBV30 to TRBJ2-3; 7 nucleotides agree with TRBD1. Germline V lookup: CDR1 GTSNPN, CDR2 SVGIG (reference sequence). The CDR3 consists of 14 residues. J lost 3 bases, V lost 7 bases, and 10 bases had no gene match. CDR3 region: CAFTTGRGTDTQYF. CDR3 DNA sequence: TGTGCCTTCACGACAGGGAGAGGGACAGATACGCAGTATTTT.

The rearrangement links TRBV14 to TRBJ1-3; no firm D call. The CDR3 spans 17 residues. V was shortened by 0 bases and J by 4 bases, with 16 bases between the two germline ends. CDR1 and CDR2 from the germline V gene are SGHDN and FVKESK. The CDR3 reads CASSQEIPRYRGNTIYF. DNA for the CDR3: TGTGCCAGCAGCCAAGAAATCCCACGGTACCGGGGAAACACCATATATTTT.